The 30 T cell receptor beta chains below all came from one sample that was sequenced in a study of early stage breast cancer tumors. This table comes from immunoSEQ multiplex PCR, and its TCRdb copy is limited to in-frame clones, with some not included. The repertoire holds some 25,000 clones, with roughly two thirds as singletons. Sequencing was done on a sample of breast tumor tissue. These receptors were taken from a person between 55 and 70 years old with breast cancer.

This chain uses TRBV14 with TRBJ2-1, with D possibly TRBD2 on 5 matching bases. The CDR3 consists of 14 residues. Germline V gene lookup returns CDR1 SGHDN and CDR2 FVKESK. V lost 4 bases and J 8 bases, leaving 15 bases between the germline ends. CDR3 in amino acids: CASSRLARWDEQFF. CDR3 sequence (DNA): TGTGCCAGCAGCCGTCTAGCCAGGTGGGATGAGCAGTTCTTC.

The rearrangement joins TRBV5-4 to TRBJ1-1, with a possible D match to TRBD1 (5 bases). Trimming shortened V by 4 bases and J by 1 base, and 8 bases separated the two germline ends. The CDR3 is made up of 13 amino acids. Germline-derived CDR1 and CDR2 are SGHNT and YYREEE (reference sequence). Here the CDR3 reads CASSLQENTEAFF. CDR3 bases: TGTGCCAGCAGCCTACAGGAGAACACTGAAGCTTTCTTT.

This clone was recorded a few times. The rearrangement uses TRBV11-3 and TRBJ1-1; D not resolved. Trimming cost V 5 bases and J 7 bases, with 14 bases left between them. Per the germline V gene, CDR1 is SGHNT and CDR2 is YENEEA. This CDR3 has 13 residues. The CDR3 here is CASSLGASNEAFF. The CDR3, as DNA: TGTGCCAGCAGCCTCGGTGCAAGTAATGAAGCTTTCTTT.

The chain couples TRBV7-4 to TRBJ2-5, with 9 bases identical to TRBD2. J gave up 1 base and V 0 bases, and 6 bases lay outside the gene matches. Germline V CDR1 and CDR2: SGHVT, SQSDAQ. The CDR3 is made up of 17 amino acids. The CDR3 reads CASSLAPTSGPQETQYF. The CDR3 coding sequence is TGTGCCAGCAGCTTAGCCCCAACTAGCGGGCCCCAAGAGACCCAGTACTTC.

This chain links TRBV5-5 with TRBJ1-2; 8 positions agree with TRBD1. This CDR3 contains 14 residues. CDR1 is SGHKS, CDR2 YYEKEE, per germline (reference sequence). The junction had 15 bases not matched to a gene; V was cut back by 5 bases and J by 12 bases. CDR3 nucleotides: TGTGCCAGCAGTACATTAACCGGGACAGGTAGCCACACCTTC. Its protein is CASSTLTGTGSHTF.

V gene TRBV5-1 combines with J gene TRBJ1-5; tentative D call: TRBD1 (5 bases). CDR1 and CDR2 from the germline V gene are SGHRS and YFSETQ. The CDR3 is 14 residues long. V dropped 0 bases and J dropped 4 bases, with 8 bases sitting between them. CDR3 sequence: CASSLAQGNQPQHF. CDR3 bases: TGCGCCAGCAGCTTGGCTCAGGGTAATCAGCCCCAGCATTTT.

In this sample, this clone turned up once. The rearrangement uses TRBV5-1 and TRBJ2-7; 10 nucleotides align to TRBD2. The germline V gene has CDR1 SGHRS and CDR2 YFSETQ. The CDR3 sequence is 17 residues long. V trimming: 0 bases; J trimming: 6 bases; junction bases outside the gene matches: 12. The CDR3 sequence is CASSLAGLAGDRVEQYF. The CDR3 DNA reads TGCGCCAGCAGCTTGGCCGGGCTAGCGGGAGATAGGGTCGAGCAGTACTTC.

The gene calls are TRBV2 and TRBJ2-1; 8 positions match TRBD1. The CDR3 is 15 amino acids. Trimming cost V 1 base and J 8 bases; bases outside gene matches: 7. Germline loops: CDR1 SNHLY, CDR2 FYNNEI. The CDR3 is CASSEVTGGLDEQFF. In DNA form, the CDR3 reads TGTGCCAGCAGTGAAGTAACAGGGGGGTTGGATGAGCAGTTCTTC.

The CDR3 coding sequence is TGTGCCAGCACCCCCCATCAATACAATGAGCAGTTCTTC. It specifies CASTPHQYNEQFF. The genes are TRBV27 and TRBJ2-1; no clear D. Between the trimmed V and J ends, which lost 7 bases and 4 bases, there was a span of 11 bases. The CDR3 consists of 13 residues. Per the germline V gene, CDR1 is MNHEY and CDR2 is SMNVEV (reference sequence).

In DNA, the CDR3 is TGTGCCAGCAGCCTCACTAGCGGGAGAGCCAATGAGCAGTTCTTC. The encoded protein is CASSLTSGRANEQFF. The rearrangement uses TRBV7-2 and TRBJ2-1, with 11 bases matching TRBD2. Germline CDR1 is SGHTA and CDR2 is FQGNSA. This CDR3 has 15 amino acids. V lost 5 bases to trimming and J lost 6 bases; unmatched junction nucleotides: 6.

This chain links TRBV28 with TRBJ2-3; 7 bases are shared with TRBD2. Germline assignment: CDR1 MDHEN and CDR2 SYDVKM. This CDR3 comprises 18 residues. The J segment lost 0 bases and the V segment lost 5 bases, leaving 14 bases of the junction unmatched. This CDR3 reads CASSLLKGPAGSTDTQYF. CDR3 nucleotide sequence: TGTGCCAGCAGTCTATTGAAAGGCCCAGCGGGAAGCACAGATACGCAGTATTTT. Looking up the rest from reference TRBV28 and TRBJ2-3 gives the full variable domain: DVKVTQSSRYLVKRTGEKVFLECVQDMDHENMFWYRQDPGLGLRLIYFSYDVKMKEKGDIPEGYSVSREKKERFSLILESASTNQTSMYLCASSLLKGPAGSTDTQYFGPGTRLTVL.

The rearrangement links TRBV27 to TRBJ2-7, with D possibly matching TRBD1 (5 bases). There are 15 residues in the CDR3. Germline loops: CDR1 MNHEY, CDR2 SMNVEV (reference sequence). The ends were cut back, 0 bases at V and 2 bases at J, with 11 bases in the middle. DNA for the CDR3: TGTGCCAGCAGTTTATCGATACCAGGGACCTACGAGCAGTACTTC. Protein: CASSLSIPGTYEQYF.

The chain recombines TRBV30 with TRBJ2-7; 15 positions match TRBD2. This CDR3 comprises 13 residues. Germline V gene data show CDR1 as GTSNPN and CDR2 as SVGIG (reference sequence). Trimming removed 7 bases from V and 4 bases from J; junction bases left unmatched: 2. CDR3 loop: CASGTSGRYEQYF. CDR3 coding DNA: TGTGCCTCGGGGACTAGCGGGAGGTACGAGCAGTACTTC.

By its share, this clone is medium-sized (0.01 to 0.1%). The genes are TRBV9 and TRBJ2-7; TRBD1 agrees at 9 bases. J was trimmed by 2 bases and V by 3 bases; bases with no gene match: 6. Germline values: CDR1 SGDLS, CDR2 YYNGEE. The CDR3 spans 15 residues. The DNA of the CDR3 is TGTGCCAGCAGCGAGGGGGGACAGGGCCCCTACGAGCAGTACTTC. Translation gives CASSEGGQGPYEQYF.

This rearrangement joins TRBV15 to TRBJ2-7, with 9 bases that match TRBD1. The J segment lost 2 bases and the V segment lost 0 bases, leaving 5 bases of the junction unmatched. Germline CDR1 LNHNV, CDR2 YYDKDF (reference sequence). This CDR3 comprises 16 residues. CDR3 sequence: CATSRDRDRATYEQYF. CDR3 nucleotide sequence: TGTGCCACCAGCAGAGATCGGGACAGGGCTACCTACGAGCAGTACTTC.

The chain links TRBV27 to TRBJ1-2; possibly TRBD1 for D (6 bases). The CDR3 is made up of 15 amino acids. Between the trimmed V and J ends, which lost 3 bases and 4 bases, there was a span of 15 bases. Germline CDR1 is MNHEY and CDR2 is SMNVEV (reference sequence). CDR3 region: CASSFQTGGGYGYTF. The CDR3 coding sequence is TGTGCCAGCAGTTTTCAGACAGGCGGGGGCTATGGCTACACCTTC.

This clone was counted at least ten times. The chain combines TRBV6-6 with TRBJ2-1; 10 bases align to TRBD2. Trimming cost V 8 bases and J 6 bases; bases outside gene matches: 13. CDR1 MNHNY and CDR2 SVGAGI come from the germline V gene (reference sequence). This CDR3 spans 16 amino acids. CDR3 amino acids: CASSWLGLAMSNEQFF. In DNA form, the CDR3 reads TGTGCCAGCTCTTGGTTGGGACTAGCGATGTCCAATGAGCAGTTCTTC.

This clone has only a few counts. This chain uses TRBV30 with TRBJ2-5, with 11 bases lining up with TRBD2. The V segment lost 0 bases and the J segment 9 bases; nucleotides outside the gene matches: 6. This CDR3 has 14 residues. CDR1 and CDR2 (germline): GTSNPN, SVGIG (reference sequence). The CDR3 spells CAWSVNSGRGAQYF. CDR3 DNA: TGTGCCTGGAGTGTTAATAGCGGGAGGGGGGCCCAGTACTTC.

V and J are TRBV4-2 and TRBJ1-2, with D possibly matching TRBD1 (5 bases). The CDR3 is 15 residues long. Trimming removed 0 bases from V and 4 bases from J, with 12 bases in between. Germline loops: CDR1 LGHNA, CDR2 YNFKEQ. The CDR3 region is CASSQEDGGTYGYTF. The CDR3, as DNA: TGTGCCAGCAGCCAAGAGGACGGGGGGACCTATGGCTACACCTTC.

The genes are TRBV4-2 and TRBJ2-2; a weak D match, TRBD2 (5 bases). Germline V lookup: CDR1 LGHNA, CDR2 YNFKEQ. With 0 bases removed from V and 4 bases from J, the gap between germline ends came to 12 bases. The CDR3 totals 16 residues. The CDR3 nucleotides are TGTGCCAGCAGCCAAGAAACGGGATCGGGCACCGGGGAGCTGTTTTTT. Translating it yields CASSQETGSGTGELFF.

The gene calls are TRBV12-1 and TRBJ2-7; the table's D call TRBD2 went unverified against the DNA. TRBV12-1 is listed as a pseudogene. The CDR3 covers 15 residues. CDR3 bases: TGTGCCAGCAGCTCTGGACTAGCGCAGAAATACGAGCAGTACTTC. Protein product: CASSSGLAQKYEQYF.

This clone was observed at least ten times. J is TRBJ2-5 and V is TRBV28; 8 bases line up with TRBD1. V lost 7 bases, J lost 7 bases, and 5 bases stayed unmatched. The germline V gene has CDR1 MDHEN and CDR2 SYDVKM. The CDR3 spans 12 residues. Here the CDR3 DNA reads TGTGCCAGCAAAGGACAGGGTGGGACCCAGTACTTC. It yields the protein CASKGQGGTQYF.

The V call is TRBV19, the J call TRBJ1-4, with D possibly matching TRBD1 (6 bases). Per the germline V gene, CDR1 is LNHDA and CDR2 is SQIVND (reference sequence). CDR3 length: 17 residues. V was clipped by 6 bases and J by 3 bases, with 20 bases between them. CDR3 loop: CASSPSVTGLANEKLFF. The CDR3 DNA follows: TGTGCCAGTAGCCCATCGGTAACAGGGTTAGCTAATGAAAAACTGTTTTTT.

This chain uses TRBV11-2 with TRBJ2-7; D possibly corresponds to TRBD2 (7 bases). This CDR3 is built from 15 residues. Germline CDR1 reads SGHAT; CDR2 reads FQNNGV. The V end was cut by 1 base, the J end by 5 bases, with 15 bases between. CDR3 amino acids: CASSLGGGGRDEQYF. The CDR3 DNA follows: TGTGCCAGCAGCTTAGGAGGGGGAGGGCGGGACGAGCAGTACTTC.

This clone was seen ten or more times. The CDR3 sequence is CASSLDNRGNYGYTF. The CDR3 nucleotides read TGTGCCAGCAGCTTAGATAATAGAGGGAACTATGGCTACACCTTC. The chain carries TRBV7-2 and TRBJ1-2, with D unresolved. Germline CDR1 SGHTA, CDR2 FQGNSA. The V and J ends lost 1 base and 2 bases respectively, with 11 bases between them. The CDR3 runs to 15 residues.

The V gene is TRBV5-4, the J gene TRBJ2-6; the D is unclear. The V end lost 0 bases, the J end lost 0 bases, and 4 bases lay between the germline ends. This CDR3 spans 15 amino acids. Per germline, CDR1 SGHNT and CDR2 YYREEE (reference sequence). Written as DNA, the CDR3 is TGTGCCAGCAGCTTGGGTAGCTCTGGGGCCAACGTCCTGACTTTC. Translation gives CASSLGSSGANVLTF.

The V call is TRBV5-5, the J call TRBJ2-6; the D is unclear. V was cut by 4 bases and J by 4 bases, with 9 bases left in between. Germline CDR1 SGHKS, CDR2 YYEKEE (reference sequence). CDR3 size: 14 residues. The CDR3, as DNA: TGTGCCAGCAGCCCGCCTGGCGGGGCCAACGTCCTGACTTTC. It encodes CASSPPGGANVLTF.

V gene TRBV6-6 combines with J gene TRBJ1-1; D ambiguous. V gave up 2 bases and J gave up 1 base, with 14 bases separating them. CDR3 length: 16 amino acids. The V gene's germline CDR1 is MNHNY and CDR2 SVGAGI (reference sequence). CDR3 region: CASSYGIGSQNTEAFF. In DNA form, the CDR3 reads TGTGCCAGCAGTTACGGTATCGGGTCCCAGAACACTGAAGCTTTCTTT.

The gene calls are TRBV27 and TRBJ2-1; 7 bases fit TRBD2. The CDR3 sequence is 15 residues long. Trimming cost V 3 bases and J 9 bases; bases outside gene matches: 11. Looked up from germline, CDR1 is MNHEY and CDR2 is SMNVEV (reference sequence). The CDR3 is CASSLREGRSPEQFF. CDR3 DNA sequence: TGTGCCAGCAGTTTGAGGGAGGGCCGGTCACCTGAGCAGTTCTTC.

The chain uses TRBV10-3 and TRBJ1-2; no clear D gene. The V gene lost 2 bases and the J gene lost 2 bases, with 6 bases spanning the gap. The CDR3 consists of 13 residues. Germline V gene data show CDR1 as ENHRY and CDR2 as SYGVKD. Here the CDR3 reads CAISETENYGYTF. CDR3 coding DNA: TGTGCCATCAGTGAGACAGAGAACTATGGCTACACCTTC.